This T cell receptor (beta chain) was sequenced during a study of shared clonotypes between healthy human individuals. About the research overall: The donor pool was made up of two women and a few men aged 18 to 49. Three plates each covered CD4 naive and memory; CD8 naive two, CD8 memory one. Points from the study as a whole: For naive CD4 cells, roughly 4.8% of clonotypes were shared across a few donors.

A remark on this clone: Its target is not known.

Looked up from germline, CDR1 is SGDLS and CDR2 is YYNGEE. This CDR3 has 16 residues. With V trimmed by 4 bases and J by 9 bases, 12 bases remained unmatched. Per the original data handling: ImmunoSEQ only sent back junction sequences with no quality scores, so filtering was done differently. Assay: immunoSEQ multiplex PCR; the TCRdb copy retains only in-frame clones and omits some. V and J calls and clone size come straight from that table; D and trimming were deduced from the DNA. The data contain about 2.3 million clones, approximately 93% of them singletons. The chain combines TRBV9 with TRBJ2-1; TRBD1 matches 11 bases. Sequenced sample: naive CD4+ T cells from PBMCs. Documented subset: CD45RA+ positively selected. This clonotype was sampled from a man aged 18 to 30 in good health. Some clones in this sample may be carry-over from other donors' samples. CDR3 protein: CASSSPGQGALGEQFF. The CDR3 nucleotides are TGTGCCAGCAGCTCTCCAGGACAGGGGGCCTTAGGTGAGCAGTTCTTC. The full variable domain, in which reference TRBV9 and TRBJ2-1 provide the parts outside the CDR3, is DSGVTQTPKHLITATGQRVTLRCSPRSGDLSVYWYQQSLDQGLQFLIQYYNGEERAKGNILERFSAQQFPDLHSELNLSSLELGDSALYFCASSSPGQGALGEQFFGPGTRLTVL.